The 21 T cell receptor beta chains below all came from one sample that was sequenced in a study of cytomegalovirus exposure and HLA in healthy donors (dated by TCRdb to about 2017). Libraries were prepared through the immunoSEQ multiplex PCR assay. For the multiplex PCR, a mixture combining 60 forward primers for TCR Vbeta segments and 13 reverse primers for TCR Jbeta segments was used. The table comes from immuneACCESS by way of TCRdb, which keeps in-frame sequences with V and J called. Part of the clones is missing from these tables; in studies checked, under half for an unresolved V gene and the rest for unknown reasons. The sample has around 150,000 clones on record, over 70% of them singletons. The ten biggest clones cover 6% to 8% of the sample. Material: PBMCs. These receptors originate from a male donor in good health and CMV-seropositive.

The chain couples TRBV2 to TRBJ1-2, with a tentative D call TRBD1 (6 bases). The germline gives CDR1 SNHLY, CDR2 FYNNEI. V was trimmed by 7 bases and J by 9 bases, leaving 18 bases between them. The CDR3 sequence is 13 residues long. CDR3 nucleotides: TGTGCCAGCATTCCGCTTCCGGGACACAGCTACACCTTC. Translation: CASIPLPGHSYTF.

This clone was found once. This rearrangement joins TRBV25-1 to TRBJ2-3; TRBD2 aligns across 10 bases. CDR1 is MGHDK and CDR2 is SYGVNS in the germline V gene. This CDR3 has 15 residues. Unmatched junction bases numbered 5, after V lost 2 bases and J lost 6 bases. The CDR3 DNA follows: TGTGCCAGCAGTGAACCGGGACTAGCGACGGATACGCAGTATTTT. Its translation: CASSEPGLATDTQYF.

The V and J genes are TRBV2 and TRBJ2-2; TRBD2 is a possible D gene (5 bases). The CDR3 is made up of 14 amino acids. CDR1 is SNHLY, CDR2 FYNNEI, per germline. The V gene lost 4 bases and the J gene lost 6 bases, with 12 bases spanning the gap. In DNA form, the CDR3 reads TGTGCCAGCAGTGTTACAGACTATCCCGGGGAGCTGTTTTTT. Protein product: CASSVTDYPGELFF.

This clone was picked up many times. V is TRBV18 and J is TRBJ2-5; D not resolved. The V and J ends lost 3 bases and 4 bases respectively, with 3 bases between them. This CDR3 has 11 amino acids. Looked up from germline, CDR1 is KGHSH and CDR2 is LQKENI. For the CDR3, the DNA is TGTGCCAGCTCACCCCTAGAGACCCAGTACTTC. This sequence encodes CASSPLETQYF.

This chain connects TRBV14 to TRBJ2-7; 10 bases align to TRBD1. Germline CDR1 and CDR2: SGHDN and FVKESK. This CDR3 is built from 17 residues. V lost 1 base and J lost 5; bases outside the gene matches: 11. CDR3 amino acids: CASSQVGRTGTGDEQYF. The CDR3, as DNA: TGTGCCAGCAGCCAAGTTGGGCGAACCGGGACAGGGGACGAGCAGTACTTC.

The chain has TRBV27 and TRBJ2-3, with D possibly matching TRBD2 (5 bases). This CDR3 spans 15 amino acids. The germline V gene encodes CDR1 MNHEY and CDR2 SMNVEV (reference sequence). Between the trimmed V and J ends, which lost 7 bases and 0 bases, there was a span of 14 bases. The chain's CDR3 is CASTQKRYSTDTQYF. DNA for the CDR3: TGTGCCAGCACCCAAAAGCGGTATAGCACAGATACGCAGTATTTT.

The chain uses TRBV19 and TRBJ1-5; unclear D gene. V lost 8 bases and J lost 6, with 11 bases in between. Germline V lookup: CDR1 LNHDA, CDR2 SQIVND (reference sequence). The CDR3 covers 12 residues. This CDR3 is CASQVGSQPQHF. The CDR3 DNA reads TGTGCCAGTCAAGTTGGGAGTCAGCCCCAGCATTTT.

The rearrangement joins TRBV12-5 to TRBJ2-7; TRBD1 might be the D (7 bases). V was shortened by 1 base and J by 2 bases, with 15 bases between the two germline ends. Germline V CDR1 and CDR2: LGHNT, FRNRAP. The CDR3 extends over 16 amino acids. The CDR3 DNA sequence: TGTGCTAGTGGTTTGGGCAGGGGGGAGGATACCTACGAGCAGTACTTC. It codes for CASGLGRGEDTYEQYF. The entire variable domain, with the rest obtained from reference TRBV12-5 and TRBJ2-7, is as follows: DARVTQTPRHKVTEMGQEVTMRCQPILGHNTVFWYRQTMMQGLELLAYFRNRAPLDDSGMPKDRFSAEMPDATLATLKIQPSEPRDSAVYFCASGLGRGEDTYEQYFGPGTRLTVT.

The rearrangement links TRBV18 to TRBJ1-2; 7 bases match TRBD1. Germline CDR1 KGHSH, CDR2 LQKENI. There are 15 residues in the CDR3. The ends lost 2 bases at V and 6 bases at J; junction bases unmatched: 9. The CDR3 nucleotides are TGTGCCAGCTCACCAGCGGCAGGGGGTGCGAATGGCTACACCTTC. Translating it yields CASSPAAGGANGYTF.

This rearrangement joins TRBV6-4 to TRBJ2-7; weak D call: TRBD1 (5 bases). Trimming took 10 bases from V and 3 from J, leaving 10 bases between them. The CDR3 totals 11 residues. Per the germline V gene, CDR1 is MRHNA and CDR2 is SNTAGT. CDR3 in amino acids: CANQGSYEQYF. CDR3 DNA: TGTGCCAACCAGGGCAGCTACGAGCAGTACTTC.

With respect to this clone: Compared with germline, one end of the junction differs, possibly owing to a read error. The chain employs TRBV5-5 and TRBJ1-1, with D possibly TRBD1 on 6 matching bases. Germline V CDR1 and CDR2: SGHKS, YYEKEE (reference sequence). CDR3 length: 13 amino acids. The chain's CDR3 is CATSLDSYTEAFF. CDR3 in DNA: TGTGCCACCAGCTTGGACAGTTACACTGAAGCTTTCTTT.

This chain connects TRBV6-5 to TRBJ1-2; D unclear. Germline V CDR1 and CDR2: MNHEY, SVGAGI. The CDR3 spans 12 residues. Trimming left V 8 bases short and J 3 bases short, with 10 bases between. CDR3 coding DNA: TGTGCCAGCGGTGGCCGGGACTATGGCTACACCTTC. Protein sequence: CASGGRDYGYTF.

This clone turned up a few times. The genes are TRBV5-1 and TRBJ1-1; perhaps TRBD1 as D (5 bases). V was cut by 0 bases and J by 4 bases, with 16 bases left in between. This CDR3 contains 16 residues. The germline V gene encodes CDR1 SGHRS and CDR2 YFSETQ. The CDR3 DNA sequence: TGCGCCAGCAGCTTGGCCGTCAATGGGGGAGGCACTGAAGCTTTCTTT. It yields the protein CASSLAVNGGGTEAFF.

The sample holds a few counts of this clone. The chain uses TRBV2 and TRBJ1-5; a weak D match, TRBD1 (6 bases). The V and J ends lost 7 bases and 4 bases respectively, with 11 bases between them. Per germline, CDR1 SNHLY and CDR2 FYNNEI. The CDR3 totals 13 residues. The CDR3 nucleotides are TGTGCCAGCAACCGGGACACAAATCAGCCCCAGCATTTT. This codes for CASNRDTNQPQHF.

Remarks on this clone: A junction boundary mismatches the germline segment, possibly from a read error. The gene calls are TRBV27 and TRBJ1-2, with D possibly being TRBD1 (6 bases). From germline, CDR1 is MNHEY and CDR2 SMNVEV (reference sequence). The CDR3 spans 13 residues. The CDR3 nucleotides are TGTGCCAGCAGTTTGCAGGGGTTGGATGGCTACCCCTTC. The encoded protein is CASSLQGLDGYPF.

The rearrangement joins TRBV18 to TRBJ2-2; 8 bases agree with TRBD1. The CDR3 loop spans 16 amino acids. V shed 3 bases and J 0 bases; nucleotides not matched to a gene: 3. Germline CDR1 and CDR2: KGHSH and LQKENI. This CDR3 reads CASSPRTGTNTGELFF. The CDR3 DNA reads as TGTGCCAGCTCACCTAGGACAGGGACGAACACCGGGGAGCTGTTTTTT.

V usage is TRBV5-5 and J usage is TRBJ2-1; possible D gene TRBD2, 6 bases. V lost 4 bases and J 7 bases, leaving 12 bases between the germline ends. The CDR3 length is 13 residues. Germline V lookup: CDR1 SGHKS, CDR2 YYEKEE (reference sequence). CDR3 amino acids: CASSGRHLNEQFF. The CDR3 DNA follows: TGTGCCAGCAGCGGGAGGCACTTAAATGAGCAGTTCTTC. Full variable domain (outside the CDR3, taken from reference TRBV5-5 and TRBJ2-1): DAGVTQSPTHLIKTRGQQVTLRCSPISGHKSVSWYQQVLGQGPQFIFQYYEKEERGRGNFPDRFSARQFPNYSSELNVNALLLGDSALYLCASSGRHLNEQFFGPGTRLTVL.

About this clone itself: One end of the junction fails to match germline, which may point to a read error. The chain carries TRBV2 and TRBJ1-4, with D unclear. The CDR3 has 15 amino acids. Germline lookup yields CDR1 SNHLY and CDR2 FYNNEI. This chain's CDR3 is CASIRERAGNEKLFF. The CDR3 DNA is TGTGCCAGCATACGGGAAAGGGCGGGTAATGAGAAACTGTTTTTT.

V is TRBV5-4 and J is TRBJ1-2, with 8 bases fitting TRBD1. The ends lost 0 bases at V and 5 bases at J; junction bases unmatched: 3. The CDR3 runs to 14 residues. Germline-derived CDR1 and CDR2 are SGHNT and YYREEE (reference sequence). The CDR3 spells CASSLETGAYGYTF. The CDR3 nucleotides read TGTGCCAGCAGCTTGGAGACAGGGGCGTATGGCTACACCTTC.

The chain links TRBV30 to TRBJ1-5, with D perhaps matching TRBD1 (6 bases). Trimming removed 1 base at V and 4 bases at J, with 14 bases between. Looked up from germline, CDR1 is GTSNPN and CDR2 is SVGIG (reference sequence). This CDR3 has 15 amino acids. The CDR3 nucleotides are TGTGCCTGGAGTGGGGGGCTCTCTTTAAATCAGCCCCAGCATTTT. This codes for CAWSGGLSLNQPQHF.

Here the CDR3 reads CASRGPRGQGMEEQYF. The CDR3 DNA sequence: TGTGCCAGCAGGGGACCCCGGGGACAGGGAATGGAGGAGCAGTACTTC. The chain recombines TRBV2 with TRBJ2-7, with TRBD1 identical over 9 bases. The CDR3 is made up of 16 amino acids. The germline CDR1 and CDR2 sequences are SNHLY and FYNNEI. V was pared by 6 bases and J by 7 bases, with 16 bases of the junction left unmatched.